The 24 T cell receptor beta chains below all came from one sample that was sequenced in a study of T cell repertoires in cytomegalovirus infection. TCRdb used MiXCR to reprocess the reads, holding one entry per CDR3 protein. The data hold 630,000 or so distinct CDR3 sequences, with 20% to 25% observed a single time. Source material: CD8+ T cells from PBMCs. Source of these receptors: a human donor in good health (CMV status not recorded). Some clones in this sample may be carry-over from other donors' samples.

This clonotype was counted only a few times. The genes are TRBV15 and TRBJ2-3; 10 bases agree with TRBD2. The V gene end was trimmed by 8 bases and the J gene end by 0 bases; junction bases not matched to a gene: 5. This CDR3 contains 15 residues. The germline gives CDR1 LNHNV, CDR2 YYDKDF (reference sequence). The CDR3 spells CATLPSGGSTDTQYF. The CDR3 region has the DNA TGTGCCACCTTACCTAGCGGGGGAAGCACAGATACGCAGTATTTT.

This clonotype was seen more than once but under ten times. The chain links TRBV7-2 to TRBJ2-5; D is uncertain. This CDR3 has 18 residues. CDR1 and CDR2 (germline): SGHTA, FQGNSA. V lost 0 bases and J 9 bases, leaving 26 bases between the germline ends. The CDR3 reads CASSLALRIPRDLAPQYF. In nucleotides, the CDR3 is TGTGCCAGCAGCTTAGCGCTAAGGATACCAAGAGACCTCGCGCCCCAGTACTTC.

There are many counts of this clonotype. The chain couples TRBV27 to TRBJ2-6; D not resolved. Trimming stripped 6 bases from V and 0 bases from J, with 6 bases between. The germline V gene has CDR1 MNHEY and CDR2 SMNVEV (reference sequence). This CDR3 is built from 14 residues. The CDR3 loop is CASSLSSGANVLTF. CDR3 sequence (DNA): TGTGCCAGCAGCTTAAGCTCTGGGGCCAACGTCCTGACTTTC.

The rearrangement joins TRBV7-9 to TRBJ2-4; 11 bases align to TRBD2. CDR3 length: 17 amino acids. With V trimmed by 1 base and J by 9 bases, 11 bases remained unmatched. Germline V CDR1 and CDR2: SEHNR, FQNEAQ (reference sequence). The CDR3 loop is CASSLVASGGPRSIQYF. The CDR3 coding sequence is TGTGCCAGCAGCTTAGTTGCTAGCGGGGGGCCCCGCAGCATTCAGTACTTC.

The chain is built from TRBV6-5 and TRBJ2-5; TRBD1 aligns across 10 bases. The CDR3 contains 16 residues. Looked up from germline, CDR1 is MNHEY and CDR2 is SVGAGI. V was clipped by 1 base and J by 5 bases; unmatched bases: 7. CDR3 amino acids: CASSYFLDRGEETQYF. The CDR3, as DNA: TGTGCCAGCAGTTACTTCCTGGACAGGGGGGAGGAGACCCAGTACTTC.

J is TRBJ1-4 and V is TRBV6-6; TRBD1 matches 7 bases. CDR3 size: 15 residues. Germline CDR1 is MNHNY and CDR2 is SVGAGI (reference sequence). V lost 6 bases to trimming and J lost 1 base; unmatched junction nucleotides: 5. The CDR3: CASSPRQGTNEKLFF. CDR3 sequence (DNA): TGTGCCAGCAGCCCACGACAGGGAACTAATGAAAAACTGTTTTTT.

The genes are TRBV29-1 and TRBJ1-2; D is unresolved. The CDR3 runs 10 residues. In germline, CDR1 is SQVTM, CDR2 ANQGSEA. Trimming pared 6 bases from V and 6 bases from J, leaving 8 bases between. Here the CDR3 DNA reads TGCAGCGTCCTCGCGGATGGCTACACCTTC. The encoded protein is CSVLADGYTF. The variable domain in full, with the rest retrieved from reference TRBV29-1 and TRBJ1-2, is SAVISQKPSRDICQRGTSLTIQCQVDSQVTMMFWYRQQPGQSLTLIATANQGSEATYESGFVIDKFPISRPNLTFSTLTVSNMSPEDSSIYLCSVLADGYTFGSGTRLTVV.

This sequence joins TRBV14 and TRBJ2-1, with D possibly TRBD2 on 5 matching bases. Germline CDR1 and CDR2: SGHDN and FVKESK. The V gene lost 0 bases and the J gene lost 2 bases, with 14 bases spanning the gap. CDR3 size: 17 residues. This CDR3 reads CASSQDPAGEPYNEQFF. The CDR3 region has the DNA TGTGCCAGCAGCCAAGATCCGGCCGGGGAGCCCTACAATGAGCAGTTCTTC.

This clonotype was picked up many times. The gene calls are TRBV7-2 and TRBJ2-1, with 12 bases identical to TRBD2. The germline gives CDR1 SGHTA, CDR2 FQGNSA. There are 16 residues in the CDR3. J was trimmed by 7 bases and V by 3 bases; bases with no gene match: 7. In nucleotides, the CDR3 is TGTGCCAGCAGCTTTTCTAGCGGGGGGGCCGTGAATGAGCAGTTCTTC. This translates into CASSFSSGGAVNEQFF.

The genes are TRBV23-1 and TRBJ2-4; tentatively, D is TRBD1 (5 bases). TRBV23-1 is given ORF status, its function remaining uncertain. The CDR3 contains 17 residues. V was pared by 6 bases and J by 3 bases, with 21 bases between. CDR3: CASRFSKGLNGKNIQYF. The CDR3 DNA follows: TGCGCCAGCAGATTCAGTAAGGGGCTGAATGGCAAAAACATTCAGTACTTC.

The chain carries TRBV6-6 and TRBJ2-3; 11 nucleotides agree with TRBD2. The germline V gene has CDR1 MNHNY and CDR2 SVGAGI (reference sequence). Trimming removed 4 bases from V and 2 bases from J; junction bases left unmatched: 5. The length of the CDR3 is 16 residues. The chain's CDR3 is CASSSSSGGTTDTQYF. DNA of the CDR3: TGTGCCAGCAGTTCGTCTAGCGGGGGGACCACAGATACGCAGTATTTT.

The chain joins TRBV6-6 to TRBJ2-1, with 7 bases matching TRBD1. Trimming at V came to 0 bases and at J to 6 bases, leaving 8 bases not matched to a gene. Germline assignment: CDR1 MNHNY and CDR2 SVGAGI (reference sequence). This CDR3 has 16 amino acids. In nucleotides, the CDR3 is TGTGCCAGCAGTTACTCGACTGGGACAGTCATCAATGAGCAGTTCTTC. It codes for CASSYSTGTVINEQFF.

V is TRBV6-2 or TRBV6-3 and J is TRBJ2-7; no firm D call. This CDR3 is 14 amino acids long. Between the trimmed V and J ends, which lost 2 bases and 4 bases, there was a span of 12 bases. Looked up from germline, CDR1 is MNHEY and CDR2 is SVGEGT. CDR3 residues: CASSYGDDGYEQYF. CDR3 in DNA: TGTGCCAGCAGTTACGGGGATGACGGATACGAGCAGTACTTC.

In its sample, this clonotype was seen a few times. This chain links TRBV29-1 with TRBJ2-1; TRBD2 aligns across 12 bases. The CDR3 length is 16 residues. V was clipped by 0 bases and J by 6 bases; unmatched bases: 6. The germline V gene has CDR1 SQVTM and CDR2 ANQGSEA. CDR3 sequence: CSVEDLAGGQSNEQFF. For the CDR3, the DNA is TGCAGCGTTGAAGATCTAGCGGGGGGGCAGTCCAATGAGCAGTTCTTC.

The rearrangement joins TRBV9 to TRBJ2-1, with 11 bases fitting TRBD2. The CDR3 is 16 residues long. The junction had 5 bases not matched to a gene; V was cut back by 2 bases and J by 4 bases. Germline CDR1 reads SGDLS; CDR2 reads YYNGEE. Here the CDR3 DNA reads TGTGCCAGCAGCGTGAGACTAGCGGGGACGTACAATGAGCAGTTCTTC. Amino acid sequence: CASSVRLAGTYNEQFF.

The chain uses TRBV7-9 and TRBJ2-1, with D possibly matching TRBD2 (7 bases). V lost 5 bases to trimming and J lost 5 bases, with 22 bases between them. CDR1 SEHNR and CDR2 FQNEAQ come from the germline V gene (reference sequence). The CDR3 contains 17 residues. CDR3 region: CASSPQVGGGRNNEQFF. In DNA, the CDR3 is TGTGCCAGCAGCCCCCAGGTGGGCGGGGGCCGAAACAATGAGCAGTTCTTC.

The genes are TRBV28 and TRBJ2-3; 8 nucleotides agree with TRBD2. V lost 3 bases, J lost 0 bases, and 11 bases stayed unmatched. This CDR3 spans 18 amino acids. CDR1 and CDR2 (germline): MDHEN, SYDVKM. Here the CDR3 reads CASSFSSGGKSSTDTQYF. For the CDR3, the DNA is TGTGCCAGCAGTTTCTCCAGCGGGGGAAAATCTAGCACAGATACGCAGTATTTT.

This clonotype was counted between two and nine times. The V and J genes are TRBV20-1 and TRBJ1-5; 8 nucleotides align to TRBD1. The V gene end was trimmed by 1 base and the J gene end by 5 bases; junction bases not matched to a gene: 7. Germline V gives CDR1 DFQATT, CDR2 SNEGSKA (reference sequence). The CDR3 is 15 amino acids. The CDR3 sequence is CSARASPGGDQPQHF. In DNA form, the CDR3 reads TGCAGTGCTAGAGCAAGTCCAGGGGGCGATCAGCCCCAGCATTTT.

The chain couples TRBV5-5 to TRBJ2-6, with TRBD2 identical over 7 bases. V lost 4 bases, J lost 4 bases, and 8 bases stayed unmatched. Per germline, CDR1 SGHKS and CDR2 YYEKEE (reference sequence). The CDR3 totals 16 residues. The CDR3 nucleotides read TGTGCCAGCAGCCCCTCGAGCGGGGCCGGGGCCAACGTCCTGACTTTC. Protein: CASSPSSGAGANVLTF. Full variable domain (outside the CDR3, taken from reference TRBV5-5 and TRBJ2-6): DAGVTQSPTHLIKTRGQQVTLRCSPISGHKSVSWYQQVLGQGPQFIFQYYEKEERGRGNFPDRFSARQFPNYSSELNVNALLLGDSALYLCASSPSSGAGANVLTFGAGSRLTVL.

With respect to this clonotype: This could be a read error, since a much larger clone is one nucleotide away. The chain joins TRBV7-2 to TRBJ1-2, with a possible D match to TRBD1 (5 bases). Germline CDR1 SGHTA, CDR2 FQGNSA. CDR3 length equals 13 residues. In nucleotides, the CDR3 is TGTGCCAACAGCTTGATGGGGCACTATGGCTACACCTTC. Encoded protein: CANSLMGHYGYTF.

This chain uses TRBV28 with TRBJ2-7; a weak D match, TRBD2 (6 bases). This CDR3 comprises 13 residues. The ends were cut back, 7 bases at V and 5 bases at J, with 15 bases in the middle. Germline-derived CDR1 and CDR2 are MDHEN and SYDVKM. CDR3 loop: CASTGRALHEQYV. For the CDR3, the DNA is TGTGCCAGCACCGGGAGAGCTCTCCACGAGCAGTACGTC.

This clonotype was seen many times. CDR3 region: CASSLGRRRGPNTEAFF. The CDR3 coding sequence is TGTGCCAGCAGCTTAGGTCGACGCAGGGGACCGAACACTGAAGCTTTCTTT. The rearrangement uses TRBV7-8 and TRBJ1-1, with D possibly TRBD1 on 6 matching bases. The V and J ends lost 1 base and 1 base respectively, with 16 bases between them. Germline V gene sequence: CDR1 SGHVS, CDR2 FQNEAQ. The CDR3 consists of 17 residues.

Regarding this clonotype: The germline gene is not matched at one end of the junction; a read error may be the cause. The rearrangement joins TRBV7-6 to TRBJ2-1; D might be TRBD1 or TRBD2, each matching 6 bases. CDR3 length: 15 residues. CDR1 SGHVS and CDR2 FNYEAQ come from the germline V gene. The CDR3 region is CTSSPEGGWGNEQVF. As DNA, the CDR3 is TGTACCAGCAGCCCCGAGGGGGGCTGGGGAAATGAGCAGGTCTTC.

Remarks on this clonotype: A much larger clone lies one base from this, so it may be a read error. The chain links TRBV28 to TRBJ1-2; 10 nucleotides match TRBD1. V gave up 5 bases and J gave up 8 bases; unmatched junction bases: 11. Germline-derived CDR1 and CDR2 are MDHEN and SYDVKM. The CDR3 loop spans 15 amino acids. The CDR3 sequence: CASSTIRTGGEGYTF. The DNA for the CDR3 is TGTGCCAGCAGTACTATCCGGACAGGGGGAGAAGGCTACACCTTC.